One and the same sample provided the 21 T cell receptor beta chains below, sequenced in a study of shared clonotypes between healthy human individuals. Sequenced by immunoSEQ multiplex PCR; TCRdb stores in-frame clones only, minus some. The sample consists of just over 2,000,000 clones, 85% to 95% of them appearing once. The sequenced sample consisted of naive CD4+ T cells sorted from blood. Subset of the sample: CD45RA+ positively selected. The receptor set was obtained from a man between 18 and 29 years old in good health.

A remark on this clone: Other DNA sequences within the sample encode an identical CDR3. The chain carries TRBV5-4 and TRBJ1-3, with a possible D match to TRBD1 (5 bases). This CDR3 spans 14 amino acids. In germline, CDR1 is SGHNT, CDR2 YYREEE (reference sequence). The ends were cut back, 0 bases at V and 1 base at J, with 5 bases in the middle. This CDR3 is CASSLGQSGNTIYF. The CDR3 bases are TGTGCCAGCAGCTTGGGACAGTCTGGAAACACCATATATTTT.

This clone was counted a single time. CDR3 in amino acids: CASSPGGNYNEQFF. Here the CDR3 DNA reads TGTGCCAGCAGCCCGGGAGGCAACTACAATGAGCAGTTCTTC. This rearrangement joins TRBV7-3 to TRBJ2-1; TRBD2 agrees at 7 bases. The trim removed 5 bases at V and 3 bases at J, leaving 4 bases unmatched. CDR1 is SGHTA, CDR2 FQGTGA, per germline. The CDR3 totals 14 residues. Variable domain in full (rest from reference TRBV7-3 and TRBJ2-1): GAGVSQTPSNKVTEKGKYVELRCDPISGHTALYWYRQSLGQGPEFLIYFQGTGAADDSGLPNDRFFAVRPEGSVSTLKIQRTERGDSAVYLCASSPGGNYNEQFFGPGTRLTVL.

The rearrangement joins TRBV4-3 to TRBJ1-2, with D possibly being TRBD1 (6 bases). CDR1 LGHNA and CDR2 YSLEER come from the germline V gene. V was pared by 1 base and J by 5 bases, with 14 bases between. The CDR3 spans 15 residues. The CDR3: CASSQVLDRRYGYTF. As DNA, the CDR3 is TGCGCCAGCAGCCAAGTTCTGGACAGAAGATATGGCTACACCTTC.

The chain links TRBV5-6 to TRBJ1-1, with 7 bases fitting TRBD1. This CDR3 is 14 amino acids long. Germline trimming cut 5 bases from V and 11 bases from J; bases unmatched to any gene: 15. In germline, CDR1 is SGHDT, CDR2 YYEEEE. CDR3 DNA sequence: TGTGCCAGCAGAGTGGCGGACAGGCGGTTTGGGGCTTTCTTT. Translated, it gives CASRVADRRFGAFF.

Of note for this clone: Distinct nucleotide sequences in the sample also encode this CDR3. The chain couples TRBV29-1 to TRBJ1-1, with a weak D call TRBD1 (5 bases). The CDR3 is 10 amino acids. V shed 7 bases and J shed 5 bases, with 8 bases lying between them. The germline V gene has CDR1 SQVTM and CDR2 ANQGSEA. This CDR3 is CSGGDTEAFF. In nucleotides, the CDR3 is TGCAGCGGGGGGGATACTGAAGCTTTCTTT. Together with reference TRBV29-1 and TRBJ1-1, the CDR3 gives the full variable domain: SAVISQKPSRDICQRGTSLTIQCQVDSQVTMMFWYRQQPGQSLTLIATANQGSEATYESGFVIDKFPISRPNLTFSTLTVSNMSPEDSSIYLCSGGDTEAFFGQGTRLTVV.

Regarding this clone: This sample includes further DNA sequences coding for the same CDR3. The chain has TRBV10-3 and TRBJ2-5; D is unresolved. Germline CDR1 is ENHRY and CDR2 is SYGVKD. Trimming took 4 bases from V and 2 from J, leaving 8 bases between them. The CDR3 is 13 residues long. DNA for the CDR3: TGTGCCATCAGTGTCGGCGAACAAGAGACCCAGTACTTC. Its translation is CAISVGEQETQYF.

Concerning this clone: Other DNA sequences within the sample encode an identical CDR3. The J gene is TRBJ2-7, the V gene TRBV30; 8 bases are a match to TRBD1. Germline trimming cut 3 bases from V and 1 base from J; bases unmatched to any gene: 2. The CDR3 extends over 13 amino acids. The V gene's germline CDR1 is GTSNPN and CDR2 SVGIG (reference sequence). The CDR3 loop reads CAWRRQGSYEQYF. The DNA for the CDR3 is TGTGCCTGGAGACGACAGGGGTCCTACGAGCAGTACTTC.

V is TRBV7-2 and J is TRBJ2-1, with 9 bases lining up with TRBD2. CDR3 length equals 17 residues. Trimming took 1 base from V and 0 from J; bases not matched to a gene: 4. Looked up from germline, CDR1 is SGHTA and CDR2 is FQGNSA. CDR3 loop: CASSLGGSGSSYNEQFF. The CDR3 coding sequence is TGTGCCAGCAGCTTAGGGGGTAGCGGGAGCTCCTACAATGAGCAGTTCTTC.

The chain couples TRBV5-1 to TRBJ2-7; D gene uncertain. The V gene lost 0 bases and the J gene lost 2 bases, with 12 bases spanning the gap. The CDR3 totals 15 residues. CDR1 SGHRS and CDR2 YFSETQ come from the germline V gene. This CDR3 reads CASSLVLGTTYEQYF. CDR3 bases: TGCGCCAGCAGCTTGGTACTGGGAACGACCTACGAGCAGTACTTC.

In DNA, the CDR3 is TGCAGCGTTGCAAAGACAGGGGCCGAGCAGTACTTC. Its protein is CSVAKTGAEQYF. This chain connects TRBV29-1 to TRBJ2-7, with TRBD1 identical over 8 bases. CDR1 and CDR2 from the germline V gene are SQVTM and ANQGSEA. This CDR3 comprises 12 residues. J lost 6 bases, V lost 4 bases, and 5 bases had no gene match.

The rearrangement links TRBV2 to TRBJ1-3; D is possibly TRBD1 (6 bases). Germline CDR1 and CDR2: SNHLY and FYNNEI. Trimming took off 4 bases at V and 0 bases at J, with 7 bases between the two ends. The CDR3 consists of 14 residues. The CDR3 bases are TGTGCCAGCAGTGGGGGGCCCTCTGGAAACACCATATATTTT. Translated: CASSGGPSGNTIYF. The whole variable domain, remainder taken from reference TRBV2 and TRBJ1-3, is EPEVTQTPSHQVTQMGQEVILRCVPISNHLYFYWYRQILGQKVEFLVSFYNNEISEKSEIFDDQFSVERPDGSNFTLKIRSTKLEDSAMYFCASSGGPSGNTIYFGEGSWLTVV.

This chain connects TRBV29-1 to TRBJ1-3; the D is unclear. This CDR3 has 12 residues. V lost 7 bases and J lost 3, with 10 bases in between. Germline loops: CDR1 SQVTM, CDR2 ANQGSEA. The CDR3 DNA reads TGCAGCGCTGAGATAGGTGGAAACACCATATATTTT. Its protein is CSAEIGGNTIYF.

V is TRBV5-8 and J is TRBJ2-2, with D possibly being TRBD2 (5 bases). The V and J ends lost 2 bases and 3 bases respectively, with 11 bases between them. CDR3 length: 15 amino acids. Per the germline V gene, CDR1 is SGHTS and CDR2 is YDEGEE. CDR3: CASSLQGSYTGELFF. CDR3 nucleotide sequence: TGTGCCAGCAGCTTACAAGGGAGCTACACCGGGGAGCTGTTTTTT.

V gene TRBV7-3 combines with J gene TRBJ2-1; the match to TRBD2 covers 8 bases. With 1 base clipped from V and 6 bases from J, the junction kept 5 bases outside the gene matches. Looked up from germline, CDR1 is SGHTA and CDR2 is FQGTGA. The CDR3 extends over 15 amino acids. The CDR3 DNA follows: TGTGCCAGCAGCTTAATGGGTAGCGGGGCCAATGAGCAGTTCTTC. Protein: CASSLMGSGANEQFF.

The CDR3 DNA follows: TGTGCCAGCAGGGTGAACCACAATGAGCAGTTCTTC. It is translated as CASRVNHNEQFF. This chain connects TRBV27 to TRBJ2-1; no firm D call. The CDR3 runs 12 residues. V dropped 6 bases and J dropped 5 bases, with 8 bases sitting between them. CDR1 is MNHEY, CDR2 SMNVEV, per germline (reference sequence).

The chain carries TRBV6-5 and TRBJ1-1; no definite D call. The CDR3 has 14 residues. Trimming removed 2 bases at V and 1 base at J, with 8 bases between. Germline-derived CDR1 and CDR2 are MNHEY and SVGAGI. The DNA of the CDR3 is TGTGCCAGCAGTTACGCAGGTTGGAACACTGAAGCTTTCTTT. Amino acid sequence: CASSYAGWNTEAFF.

This clone was seen only once. Other DNA sequences in this sample translate to the same CDR3. The V and J genes are TRBV2 and TRBJ2-3; 14 bases are a match to TRBD2. The J segment lost 4 bases and the V segment lost 6 bases, leaving 3 bases of the junction unmatched. The CDR3 length is 15 residues. CDR1 is SNHLY, CDR2 FYNNEI, per germline. CDR3: CASSPGLAGADTQYF. The CDR3, as DNA: TGTGCCAGCAGCCCGGGACTAGCGGGGGCAGATACGCAGTATTTT. Full variable domain (missing parts from reference TRBV2 and TRBJ2-3): EPEVTQTPSHQVTQMGQEVILRCVPISNHLYFYWYRQILGQKVEFLVSFYNNEISEKSEIFDDQFSVERPDGSNFTLKIRSTKLEDSAMYFCASSPGLAGADTQYFGPGTRLTVL.

V usage is TRBV10-3 and J usage is TRBJ2-1; D is unclear. Germline CDR1 is ENHRY and CDR2 is SYGVKD. V was trimmed by 4 bases and J by 6 bases, leaving 7 bases between them. The CDR3 totals 12 residues. The CDR3 sequence is CAISGSANEQFF. The CDR3 DNA follows: TGTGCCATCAGTGGGTCGGCCAATGAGCAGTTCTTC.

This chain links TRBV29-1 with TRBJ1-1; a possible D gene is TRBD1 (5 bases). This CDR3 is built from 14 residues. With 6 bases removed from V and 0 bases from J, the gap between germline ends came to 14 bases. Germline loops: CDR1 SQVTM, CDR2 ANQGSEA. The CDR3 bases are TGCAGCGTCGATAGGGGCACTTTGAACACTGAAGCTTTCTTT. Protein product: CSVDRGTLNTEAFF.

The V and J genes are TRBV5-4 and TRBJ1-6; 11 bases are shared with TRBD1. V dropped 4 bases and J dropped 10; count of bases not matched to a gene: 7. The CDR3 extends over 15 amino acids. Germline V gives CDR1 SGHNT, CDR2 YYREEE (reference sequence). CDR3: CASSMTGTGGSPLHF. DNA for the CDR3: TGTGCCAGCAGCATGACCGGGACAGGGGGATCACCCCTCCACTTT. The full variable domain, completed using reference TRBV5-4 and TRBJ1-6, is ETGVTQSPTHLIKTRGQQVTLRCSSQSGHNTVSWYQQALGQGPQFIFQYYREEENGRGNFPPRFSGLQFPNYSSELNVNALELDDSALYLCASSMTGTGGSPLHFGNGTRLTVT.

This chain connects TRBV2 to TRBJ2-2, with D maybe TRBD1 (6 bases). This CDR3 has 13 residues. The V and J ends lost 6 bases and 6 bases respectively, with 11 bases between them. Germline V gene data show CDR1 as SNHLY and CDR2 as FYNNEI. CDR3 DNA sequence: TGTGCCAGCAGGATACAGGGTTCCGGGGAGCTGTTTTTT. It is translated as CASRIQGSGELFF.